This T cell receptor (beta chain) was recovered during a study of blood T cell repertoires in COVID-19. Sequencing used immunoSEQ multiplex PCR; TCRdb keeps in-frame clones, though not all of them. The sample holds roughly 300,000 clones, 80% to 90% seen once. The CDR3 runs 15 residues. The trim removed 3 bases at V and 4 bases at J, leaving 2 bases unmatched. Germline values: CDR1 PRHDT, CDR2 FYEKMQ (reference sequence). The receptor was derived from a woman in her forties with acute COVID-19. The specimen sequenced was PBMCs or T cells enriched from blood (not recorded which). This chain links TRBV13 with TRBJ2-7, with TRBD2 identical over 14 bases. CDR3 amino acids: CASSLGLAGAYEQYF. The CDR3 DNA reads as TGTGCCAGCAGCTTGGGACTAGCGGGGGCATACGAGCAGTACTTC.